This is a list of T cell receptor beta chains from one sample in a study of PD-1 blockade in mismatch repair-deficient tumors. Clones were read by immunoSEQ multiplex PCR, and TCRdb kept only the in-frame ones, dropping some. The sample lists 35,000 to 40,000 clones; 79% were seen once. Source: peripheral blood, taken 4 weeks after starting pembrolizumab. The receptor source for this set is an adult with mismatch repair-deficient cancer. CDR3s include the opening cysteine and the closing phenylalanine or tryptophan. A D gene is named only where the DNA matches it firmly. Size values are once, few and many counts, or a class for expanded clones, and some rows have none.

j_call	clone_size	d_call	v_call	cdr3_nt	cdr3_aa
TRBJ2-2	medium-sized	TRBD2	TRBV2	TGTGCCAGCAGCGCCAATATAGGACCGTCGGCTAGCGGGCACCGGGGGGAGCTGTTTTTT	CASSANIGPSASGHRGELFF
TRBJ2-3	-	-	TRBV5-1	TGCGCCAGCAGCCCGGAGACATCTTTCTGGGATACGCAGTATTTT	CASSPETSFWDTQYF
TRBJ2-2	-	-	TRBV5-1	TGCGCCAGCAGCTTACAGGATGGGGCCGGGGAGCTGTTTTTT	CASSLQDGAGELFF
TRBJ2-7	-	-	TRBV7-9	TGTGCCAGCAGCTTAGGCTCGCGCGAGCAGTACTTC	CASSLGSREQYF
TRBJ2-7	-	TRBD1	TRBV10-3	TGTGCCATCAGTCGGGGACAGGGCTCCTACGAGCAGTACTTC	CAISRGQGSYEQYF
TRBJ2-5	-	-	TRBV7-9	TGTGCCAGCAGCTTAGCATCAGCAACAGAGACCCAGTACTTC	CASSLASATETQYF
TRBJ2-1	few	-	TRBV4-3	TGCGCCAGCAGCCAAGATCAGGAGGGTTACAATGAGCAGTTCTTC	CASSQDQEGYNEQFF
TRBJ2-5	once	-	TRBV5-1	TGCGCCAGCAGCTGGCCCTCCGAAGAGACCCAGTACTTC	CASSWPSEETQYF
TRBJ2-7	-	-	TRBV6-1	TGTGCCAGCAGTGAAGCAATGGGGGACTTCTACGAGCAGTACTTC	CASSEAMGDFYEQYF
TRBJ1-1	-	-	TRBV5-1	TGCGCCAGCAGCTTGGAAGGGTTAGAAGCTTTCTTT	CASSLEGLEAFF
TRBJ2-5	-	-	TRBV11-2	TGTGCCAGCAGCTTAGGATCGAGGGTCACAGAGACCCAGTACTTC	CASSLGSRVTETQYF